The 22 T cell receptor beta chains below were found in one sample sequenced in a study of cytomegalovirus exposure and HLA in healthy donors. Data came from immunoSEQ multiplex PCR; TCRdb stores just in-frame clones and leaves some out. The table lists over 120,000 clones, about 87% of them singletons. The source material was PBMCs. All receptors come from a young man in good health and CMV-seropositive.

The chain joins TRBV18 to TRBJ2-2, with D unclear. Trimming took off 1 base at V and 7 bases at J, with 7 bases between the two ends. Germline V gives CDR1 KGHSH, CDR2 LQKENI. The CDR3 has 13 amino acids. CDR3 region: CASSPRAGGELFF. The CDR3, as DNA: TGTGCCAGCTCACCACGCGCCGGCGGGGAGCTGTTTTTT.

The CDR3 is CASSESGGLAGSYEQYF. In DNA, the CDR3 is TGCGCCAGCAGTGAGTCGGGTGGACTAGCGGGGTCCTACGAGCAGTACTTC. The chain combines TRBV10-1 with TRBJ2-7; 12 bases align to TRBD2. V gave up 0 bases and J gave up 1 base; unmatched junction bases: 4. The CDR3 has 17 residues. CDR1 is WNHNN, CDR2 SYGVQD, per germline (reference sequence).

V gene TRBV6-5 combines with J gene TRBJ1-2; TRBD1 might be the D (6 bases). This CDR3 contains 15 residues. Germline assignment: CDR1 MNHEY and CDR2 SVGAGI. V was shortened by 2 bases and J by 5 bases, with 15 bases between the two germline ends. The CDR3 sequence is CASSYTLHQGYGYTF. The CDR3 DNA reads TGTGCCAGCAGTTACACCCTGCACCAGGGGTATGGCTACACCTTC.

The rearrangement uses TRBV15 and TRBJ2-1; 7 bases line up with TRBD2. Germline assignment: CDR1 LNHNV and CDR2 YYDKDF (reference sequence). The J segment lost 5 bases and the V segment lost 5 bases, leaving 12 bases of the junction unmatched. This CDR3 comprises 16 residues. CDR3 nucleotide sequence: TGTGCCACCAGCCTTCTCCTCGCGGGAGCGCACAATGAGCAGTTCTTC. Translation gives CATSLLLAGAHNEQFF. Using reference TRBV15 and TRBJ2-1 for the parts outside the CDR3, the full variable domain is DAMVIQNPRYQVTQFGKPVTLSCSQTLNHNVMYWYQQKSSQAPKLLFHYYDKDFNNEADTPDNFQSRRPNTSFCFLDIRSPGLGDTAMYLCATSLLLAGAHNEQFFGPGTRLTVL.

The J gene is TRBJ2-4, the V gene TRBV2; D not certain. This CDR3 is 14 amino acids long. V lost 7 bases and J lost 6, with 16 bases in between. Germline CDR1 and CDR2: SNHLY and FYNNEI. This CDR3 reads CASTSTALRNIQYF. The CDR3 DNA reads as TGTGCCAGCACATCAACCGCTCTAAGAAACATTCAGTACTTC.

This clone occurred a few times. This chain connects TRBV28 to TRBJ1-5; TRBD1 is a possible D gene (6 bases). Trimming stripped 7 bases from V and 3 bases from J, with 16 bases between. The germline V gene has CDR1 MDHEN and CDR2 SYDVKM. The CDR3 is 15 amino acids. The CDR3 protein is CASMSGQGNNQPQHF. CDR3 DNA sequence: TGTGCCAGCATGTCAGGGCAGGGGAACAATCAGCCCCAGCATTTT.

The CDR3 is CASSLGDRSYNEQFF. CDR3 DNA: TGTGCCAGCAGCTTAGGGGACAGGTCCTACAATGAGCAGTTCTTC. The chain combines TRBV7-3 with TRBJ2-1; the match to TRBD1 covers 8 bases. The CDR3 loop spans 15 amino acids. Unmatched junction bases numbered 1, after V lost 2 bases and J lost 1 base. Germline lookup yields CDR1 SGHTA and CDR2 FQGTGA.

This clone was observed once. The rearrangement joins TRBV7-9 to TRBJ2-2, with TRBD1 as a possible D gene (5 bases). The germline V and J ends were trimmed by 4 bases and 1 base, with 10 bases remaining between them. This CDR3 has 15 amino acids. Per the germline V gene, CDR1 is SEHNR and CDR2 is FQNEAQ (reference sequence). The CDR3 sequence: CASSSSGQNTGELFF. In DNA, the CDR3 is TGTGCCAGCAGCTCCTCCGGACAGAACACCGGGGAGCTGTTTTTT.

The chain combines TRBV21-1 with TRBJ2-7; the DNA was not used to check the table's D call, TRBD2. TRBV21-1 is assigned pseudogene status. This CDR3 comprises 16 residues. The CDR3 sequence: CASSKALGGRFYEQYF. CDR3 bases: TGTGCCAGCAGCAAAGCGCTGGGCGGGAGGTTCTACGAGCAGTACTTC.

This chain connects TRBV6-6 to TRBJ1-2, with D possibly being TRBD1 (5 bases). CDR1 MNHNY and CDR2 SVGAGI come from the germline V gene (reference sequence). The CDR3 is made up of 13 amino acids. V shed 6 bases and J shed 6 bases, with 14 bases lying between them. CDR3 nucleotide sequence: TGTGCCAGCAGCCCCTCAGGGAAGGATGGCTACACCTTC. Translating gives CASSPSGKDGYTF.

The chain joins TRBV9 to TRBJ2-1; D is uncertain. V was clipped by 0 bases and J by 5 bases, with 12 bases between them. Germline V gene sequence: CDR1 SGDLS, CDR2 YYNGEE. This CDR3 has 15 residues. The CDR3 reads CASSVAPLSDNEQFF. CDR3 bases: TGTGCCAGCAGCGTAGCCCCTCTTTCCGACAATGAGCAGTTCTTC.

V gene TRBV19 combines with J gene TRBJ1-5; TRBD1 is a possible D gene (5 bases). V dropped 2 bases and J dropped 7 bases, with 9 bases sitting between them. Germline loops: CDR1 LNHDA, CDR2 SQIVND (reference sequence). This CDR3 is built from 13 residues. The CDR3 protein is CASSIRQGQPQHF. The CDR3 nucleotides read TGTGCCAGTAGTATAAGGCAGGGCCAGCCCCAGCATTTT.

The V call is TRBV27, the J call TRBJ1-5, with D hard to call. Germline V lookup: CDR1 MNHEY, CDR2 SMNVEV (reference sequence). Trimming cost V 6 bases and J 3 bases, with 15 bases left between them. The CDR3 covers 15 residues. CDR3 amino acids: CASRKIVDFNQPQHF. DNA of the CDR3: TGTGCCAGCAGAAAGATAGTTGATTTCAATCAGCCCCAGCATTTT.

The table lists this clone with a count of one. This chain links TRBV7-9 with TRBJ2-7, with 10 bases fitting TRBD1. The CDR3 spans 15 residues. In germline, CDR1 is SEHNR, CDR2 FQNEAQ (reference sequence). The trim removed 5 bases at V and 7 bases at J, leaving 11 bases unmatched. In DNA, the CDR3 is TGTGCCAGCAGCCCACCGGGACAGGGGACGGAAGAGCAGTACTTC. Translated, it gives CASSPPGQGTEEQYF.

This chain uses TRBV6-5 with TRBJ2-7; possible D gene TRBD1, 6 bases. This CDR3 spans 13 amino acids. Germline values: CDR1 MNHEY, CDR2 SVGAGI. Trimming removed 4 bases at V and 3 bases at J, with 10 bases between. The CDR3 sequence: CASSSRTVYEQYF. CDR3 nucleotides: TGTGCCAGCAGTTCCCGGACAGTCTACGAGCAGTACTTC.

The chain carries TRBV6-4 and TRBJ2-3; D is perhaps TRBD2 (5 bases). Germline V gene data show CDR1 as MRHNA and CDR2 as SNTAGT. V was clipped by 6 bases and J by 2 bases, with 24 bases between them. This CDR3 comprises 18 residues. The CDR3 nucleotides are TGTGCCAGCAGGTCTCCACCCCGGGGTCAATCTAACACAGATACGCAGTATTTT. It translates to CASRSPPRGQSNTDTQYF.

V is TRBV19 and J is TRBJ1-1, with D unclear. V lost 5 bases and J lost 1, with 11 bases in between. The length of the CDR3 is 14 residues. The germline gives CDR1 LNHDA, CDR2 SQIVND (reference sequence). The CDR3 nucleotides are TGTGCCAGTAGTTCAGGCCTTGGGAACACTGAAGCTTTCTTT. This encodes CASSSGLGNTEAFF.

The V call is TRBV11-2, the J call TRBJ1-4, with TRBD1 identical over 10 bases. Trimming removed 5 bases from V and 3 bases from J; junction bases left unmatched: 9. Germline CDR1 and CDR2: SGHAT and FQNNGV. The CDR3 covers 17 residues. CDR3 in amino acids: CASSPNDRGRANEKLFF. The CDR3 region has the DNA TGTGCCAGCAGCCCAAATGACAGGGGGCGAGCTAATGAAAAACTGTTTTTT.

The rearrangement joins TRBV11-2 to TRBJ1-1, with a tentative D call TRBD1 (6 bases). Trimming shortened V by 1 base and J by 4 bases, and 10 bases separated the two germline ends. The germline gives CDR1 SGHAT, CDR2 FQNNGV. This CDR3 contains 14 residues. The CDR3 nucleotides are TGTGCCAGCAGCTTAGTTACAGGGTCCACTGAAGCTTTCTTT. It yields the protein CASSLVTGSTEAFF. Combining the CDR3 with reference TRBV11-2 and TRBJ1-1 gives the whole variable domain EAGVAQSPRYKIIEKRQSVAFWCNPISGHATLYWYQQILGQGPKLLIQFQNNGVVDDSQLPKDRFSAERLKGVDSTLKIQPAKLEDSAVYLCASSLVTGSTEAFFGQGTRLTVV.

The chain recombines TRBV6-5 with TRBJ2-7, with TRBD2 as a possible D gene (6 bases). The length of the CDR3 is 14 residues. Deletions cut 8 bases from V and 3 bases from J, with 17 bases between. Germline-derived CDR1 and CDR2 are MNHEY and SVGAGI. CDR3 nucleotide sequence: TGTGCCAGCTCGAGAGCGGGTAAGCTCTACGAGCAGTACTTC. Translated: CASSRAGKLYEQYF.

The CDR3 here is CASRIRTATNEKLFF. The CDR3 DNA is TGCGCCAGCAGGATTCGGACAGCAACTAATGAAAAACTGTTTTTT. The chain couples TRBV5-1 to TRBJ1-4; TRBD1 might be the D (6 bases). The CDR3 has 15 residues. From germline, CDR1 is SGHRS and CDR2 YFSETQ. V was shortened by 5 bases and J by 0 bases, with 11 bases between the two germline ends.

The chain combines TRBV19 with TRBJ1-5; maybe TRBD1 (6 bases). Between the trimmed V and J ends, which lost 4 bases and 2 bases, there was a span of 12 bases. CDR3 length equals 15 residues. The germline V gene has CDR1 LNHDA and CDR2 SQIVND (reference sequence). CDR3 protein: CASSTPGAGNQPQHF. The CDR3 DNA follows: TGTGCCAGTAGTACCCCAGGGGCCGGCAATCAGCCCCAGCATTTT. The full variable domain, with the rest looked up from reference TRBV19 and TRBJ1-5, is DGGITQSPKYLFRKEGQNVTLSCEQNLNHDAMYWYRQDPGQGLRLIYYSQIVNDFQKGDIAEGYSVSREKKESFPLTVTSAQKNPTAFYLCASSTPGAGNQPQHFGDGTRLSIL.